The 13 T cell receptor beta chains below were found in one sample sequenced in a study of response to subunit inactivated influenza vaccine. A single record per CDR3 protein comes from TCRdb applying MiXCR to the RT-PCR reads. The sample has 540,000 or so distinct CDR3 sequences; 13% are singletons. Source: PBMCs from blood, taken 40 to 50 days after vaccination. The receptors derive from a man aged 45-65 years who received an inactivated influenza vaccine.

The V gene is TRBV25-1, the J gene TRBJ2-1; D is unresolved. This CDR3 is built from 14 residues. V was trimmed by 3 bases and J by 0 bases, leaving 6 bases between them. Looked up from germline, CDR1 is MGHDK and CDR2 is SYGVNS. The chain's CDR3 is CASSDSSSYNEQFF. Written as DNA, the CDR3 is TGTGCCAGCAGTGACTCAAGCTCCTACAATGAGCAGTTCTTC. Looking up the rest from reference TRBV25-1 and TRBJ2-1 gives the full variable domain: EADIYQTPRYLVIGTGKKITLECSQTMGHDKMYWYQQDPGMELHLIHYSYGVNSTEKGDLSSESTVSRIRTEHFPLTLESARPSHTSQYLCASSDSSSYNEQFFGPGTRLTVL.

CDR3 in amino acids: CASSDLFHTQYF. Written as DNA, the CDR3 is TGCGCCAGCAGTGACCTGTTTCATACGCAGTATTTT. This chain uses TRBV10-2 with TRBJ2-3; unclear D gene. The CDR3 has 12 residues. Deletions cut 3 bases from V and 7 bases from J, with 8 bases between. Germline V gene data show CDR1 as WSHSY and CDR2 as SAAADI.

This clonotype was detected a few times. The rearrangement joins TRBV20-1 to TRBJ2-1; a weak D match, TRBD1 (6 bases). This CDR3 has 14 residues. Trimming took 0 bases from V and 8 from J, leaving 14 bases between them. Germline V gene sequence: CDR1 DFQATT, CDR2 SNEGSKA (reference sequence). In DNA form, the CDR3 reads TGCAGTGCTAGAGACCCCCAGGGGTTCTATGAGCAGTTCTTC. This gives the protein CSARDPQGFYEQFF.

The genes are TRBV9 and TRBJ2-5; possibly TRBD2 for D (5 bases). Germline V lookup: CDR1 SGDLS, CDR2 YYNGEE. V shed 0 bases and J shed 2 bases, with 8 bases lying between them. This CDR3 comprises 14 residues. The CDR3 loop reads CASSVGGEQETQYF. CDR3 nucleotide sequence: TGTGCCAGCAGCGTAGGGGGAGAGCAAGAGACCCAGTACTTC.

DNA for the CDR3: TGTGCCAGCAGCTACGCCGGGACTAGCGGGAGCACAGATACGCAGTATTTT. Translating it yields CASSYAGTSGSTDTQYF. The chain links TRBV7-2 to TRBJ2-3; 12 bases fit TRBD2. V lost 4 bases and J lost 0; bases outside the gene matches: 5. The CDR3 totals 17 residues. Germline V gives CDR1 SGHTA, CDR2 FQGNSA.

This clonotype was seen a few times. Written as DNA, the CDR3 is TGTGCCAGCAGCCAAGATGGCGGGAGGGGGTCAGAGACCCAGTACTTC. Its protein product is CASSQDGGRGSETQYF. This chain connects TRBV4-2 to TRBJ2-5; 9 bases line up with TRBD2. CDR3 length: 16 amino acids. The V gene's germline CDR1 is LGHNA and CDR2 YNFKEQ. Trimming at V came to 0 bases and at J to 4 bases, leaving 6 bases not matched to a gene.

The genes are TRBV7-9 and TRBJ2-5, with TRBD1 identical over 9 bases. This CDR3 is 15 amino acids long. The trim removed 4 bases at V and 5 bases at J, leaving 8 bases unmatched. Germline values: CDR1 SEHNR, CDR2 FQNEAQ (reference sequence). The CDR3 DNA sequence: TGTGCCAGCAGCTCGAACACAGGGGGCCGGGAGACCCAGTACTTC. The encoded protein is CASSSNTGGRETQYF.

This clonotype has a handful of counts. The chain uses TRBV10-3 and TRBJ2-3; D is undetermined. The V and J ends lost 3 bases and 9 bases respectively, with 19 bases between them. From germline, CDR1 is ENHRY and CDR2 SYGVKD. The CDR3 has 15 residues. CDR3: CAISERPGLQSTQYF. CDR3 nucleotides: TGTGCCATCAGTGAAAGACCGGGTCTTCAATCCACGCAGTATTTT.

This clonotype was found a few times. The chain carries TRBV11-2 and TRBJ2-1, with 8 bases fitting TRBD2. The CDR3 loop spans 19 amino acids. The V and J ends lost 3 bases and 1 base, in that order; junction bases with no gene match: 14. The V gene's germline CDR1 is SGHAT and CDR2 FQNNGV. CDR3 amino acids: CASSFTGGSPSLSYNEQFF. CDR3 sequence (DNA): TGTGCCAGCAGCTTTACGGGGGGGAGCCCCTCCTTATCCTACAATGAGCAGTTCTTC.

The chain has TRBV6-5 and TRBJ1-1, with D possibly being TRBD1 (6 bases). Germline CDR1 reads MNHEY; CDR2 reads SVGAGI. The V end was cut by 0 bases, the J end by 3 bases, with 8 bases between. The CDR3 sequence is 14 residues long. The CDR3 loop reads CASSYSSGDTEAFF. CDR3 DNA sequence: TGTGCCAGCAGTTACTCATCAGGGGACACTGAAGCTTTCTTT.

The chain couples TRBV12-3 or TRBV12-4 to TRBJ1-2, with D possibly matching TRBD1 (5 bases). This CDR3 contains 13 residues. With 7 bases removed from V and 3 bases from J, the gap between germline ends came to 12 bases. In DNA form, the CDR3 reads TGTGCCAGCACCCAAACAGGACACTATGGCTACACCTTC. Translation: CASTQTGHYGYTF.

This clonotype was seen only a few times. CDR3 DNA sequence: TGTGCCAGCAGTGAATCACCGGGACTAGCGGGAGCCATGCAGTATTTT. Translated: CASSESPGLAGAMQYF. V gene TRBV25-1 combines with J gene TRBJ2-3, with 14 bases identical to TRBD2. The CDR3 has 16 amino acids. After removal of 1 base from V and 11 bases from J, the junction contained 8 bases not matched to a gene. Germline loops: CDR1 MGHDK, CDR2 SYGVNS. The full variable domain, with the rest looked up from reference TRBV25-1 and TRBJ2-3, is EADIYQTPRYLVIGTGKKITLECSQTMGHDKMYWYQQDPGMELHLIHYSYGVNSTEKGDLSSESTVSRIRTEHFPLTLESARPSHTSQYLCASSESPGLAGAMQYFGPGTRLTVL.

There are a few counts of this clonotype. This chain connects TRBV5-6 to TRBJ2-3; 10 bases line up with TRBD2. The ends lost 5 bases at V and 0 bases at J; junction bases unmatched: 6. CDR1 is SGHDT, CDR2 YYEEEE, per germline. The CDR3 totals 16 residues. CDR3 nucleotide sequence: TGTGCCAGCAGGACGAGCGGGAGGGCCAGCACAGATACGCAGTATTTT. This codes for CASRTSGRASTDTQYF.